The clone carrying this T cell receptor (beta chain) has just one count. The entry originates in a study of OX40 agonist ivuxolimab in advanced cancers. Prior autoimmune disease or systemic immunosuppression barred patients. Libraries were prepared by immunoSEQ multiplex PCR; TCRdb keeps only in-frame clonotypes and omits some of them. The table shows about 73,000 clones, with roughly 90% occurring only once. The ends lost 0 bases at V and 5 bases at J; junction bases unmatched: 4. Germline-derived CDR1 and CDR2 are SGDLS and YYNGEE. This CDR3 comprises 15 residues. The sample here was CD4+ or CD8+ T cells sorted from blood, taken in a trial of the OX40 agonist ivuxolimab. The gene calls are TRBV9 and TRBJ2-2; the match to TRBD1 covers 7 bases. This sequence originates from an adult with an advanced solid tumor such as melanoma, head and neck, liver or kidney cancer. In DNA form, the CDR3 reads TGTGCCAGCAGCGTAGGGACAGGAGTGACCGGGGAGCTGTTTTTT. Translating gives CASSVGTGVTGELFF.